These 24 T cell receptor beta chains originate from one sample sequenced in a study of beta chain features in type 1 diabetes. Isolated RNA was reverse transcribed in full, so expressed TCRB transcripts were sequenced. This table comes from immunoSEQ multiplex PCR, and its TCRdb copy is limited to in-frame clones, with some not included. The table records some 180,000 clones, about an eighth of them present only once. The sequenced sample was central memory CD4+ T cells from blood. The origin of the receptors is a woman aged 18-30 years in good health.

The V and J genes are TRBV5-1 and TRBJ2-7, with 12 bases lining up with TRBD2. This CDR3 spans 16 amino acids. Germline V lookup: CDR1 SGHRS, CDR2 YFSETQ. V gave up 3 bases and J gave up 4 bases; unmatched junction bases: 8. CDR3 bases: TGCGCCAGCAGCTCCAACCCTAGCGGGAGGGTTTACGAGCAGTACTTC. Amino acid sequence: CASSSNPSGRVYEQYF.

The chain recombines TRBV27 with TRBJ2-1; 10 nucleotides line up with TRBD1. After removal of 3 bases from V and 1 base from J, the junction contained 3 bases not matched to a gene. The CDR3 has 16 amino acids. Germline CDR1 and CDR2: MNHEY and SMNVEV (reference sequence). CDR3 loop: CASSFWTGGSYNEQFF. Here the CDR3 DNA reads TGTGCCAGCAGTTTCTGGACAGGGGGTTCCTACAATGAGCAGTTCTTC.

The rearrangement joins TRBV21-1 to TRBJ2-1; the tabulated D call, TRBD1, remains unverified against the DNA. TRBV21-1 is listed as a pseudogene. The CDR3 runs 16 residues. The CDR3 nucleotides are TGTGCCAGCCCTGTCCGGGACAGGGGGAAACGCAATGAGCAGTTCTTC. It translates to CASPVRDRGKRNEQFF.

This clone was observed a few times. The chain carries TRBV7-8 and TRBJ2-7; 7 bases match TRBD1. The junction had 8 bases not matched to a gene; V was cut back by 3 bases and J by 9 bases. The CDR3 extends over 13 amino acids. Germline V gene lookup returns CDR1 SGHVS and CDR2 FQNEAQ. CDR3 nucleotides: TGTGCCAGCAGCTTCGGGACAGTTAACGGGCAGTACTTC. Translated: CASSFGTVNGQYF. Full variable domain (rest looked up from reference TRBV7-8 and TRBJ2-7): GAGVSQSPRYKVAKRGQDVALRCDPISGHVSLFWYQQALGQGPEFLTYFQNEAQLDKSGLPSDRFFAERPEGSVSTLKIQRTQQEDSAVYLCASSFGTVNGQYFGPGTRLTVT.

Only a few counts were recorded for this clone. The chain employs TRBV6-5 and TRBJ2-2; TRBD1 aligns across 10 bases. The CDR3 sequence is 15 residues long. Trimming cost V 10 bases and J 4 bases; bases outside gene matches: 9. Germline CDR1 is MNHEY and CDR2 is SVGAGI. The CDR3 DNA sequence: TGTGCCACCATTCCGGGACAGGGGCGCACCGGGGAGCTGTTTTTT. Its protein is CATIPGQGRTGELFF.

This clone was recorded a few times. The chain has TRBV27 and TRBJ2-5; D remains unclear. V dropped 6 bases and J dropped 2 bases, with 4 bases sitting between them. CDR3 length: 11 amino acids. The germline V gene has CDR1 MNHEY and CDR2 SMNVEV (reference sequence). The CDR3 coding sequence is TGTGCCAGCAGCTTTCAAGAGACCCAGTACTTC. Translated: CASSFQETQYF.

The V call is TRBV5-4, the J call TRBJ2-3; 9 bases map to TRBD2. After removal of 2 bases from V and 1 base from J, the junction contained 11 bases not matched to a gene. The CDR3 runs to 18 residues. The germline V gene encodes CDR1 SGHNT and CDR2 YYREEE (reference sequence). The CDR3 here is CASSLARMAGGRTDTQYF. The CDR3 DNA follows: TGTGCCAGCAGCTTAGCGCGTATGGCGGGGGGGCGCACAGATACGCAGTATTTT. The full variable domain, its missing parts supplied by reference TRBV5-4 and TRBJ2-3, is ETGVTQSPTHLIKTRGQQVTLRCSSQSGHNTVSWYQQALGQGPQFIFQYYREEENGRGNFPPRFSGLQFPNYSSELNVNALELDDSALYLCASSLARMAGGRTDTQYFGPGTRLTVL.

This clone was seen only a few times. This rearrangement joins TRBV6-6 to TRBJ1-1, with D possibly being TRBD1 (6 bases). Deletions cut 6 bases from V and 3 bases from J, with 11 bases between. Germline assignment: CDR1 MNHNY and CDR2 SVGAGI (reference sequence). The CDR3 totals 13 residues. The CDR3 reads CASRTNRDTEAFF. The CDR3, as DNA: TGTGCCAGCAGGACCAACAGGGACACTGAAGCTTTCTTT.

A few counts support this clone. The gene calls are TRBV9 and TRBJ2-2, with 8 bases lining up with TRBD2. This CDR3 is built from 17 residues. The germline gives CDR1 SGDLS, CDR2 YYNGEE. With V trimmed by 0 bases and J by 6 bases, 10 bases remained unmatched. The CDR3 sequence is CASSVVAGSGSPGELFF. The CDR3 region has the DNA TGTGCCAGCAGCGTAGTAGCGGGGAGTGGGTCACCCGGGGAGCTGTTTTTT.

In this sample, this clone turned up a few times. The chain uses TRBV6-6 and TRBJ2-7, with D perhaps TRBD2 (6 bases). Germline loops: CDR1 MNHNY, CDR2 SVGAGI (reference sequence). Deletions cut 4 bases from V and 0 bases from J, with 10 bases between. The CDR3 spans 14 residues. The CDR3 loop reads CASSWDLSSYEQYF. CDR3 in DNA: TGTGCCAGCAGTTGGGACTTGAGCTCCTACGAGCAGTACTTC.

At least ten counts were recorded for this clone. This rearrangement joins TRBV7-9 to TRBJ2-1; TRBD2 matches at 8 bases. Germline loops: CDR1 SEHNR, CDR2 FQNEAQ (reference sequence). Germline trimming cut 1 base from V and 2 bases from J; bases unmatched to any gene: 4. The CDR3 length is 16 residues. This chain's CDR3 is CASSLEAGVAYNEQFF. The CDR3 region has the DNA TGTGCCAGCAGCTTAGAAGCGGGAGTTGCCTACAATGAGCAGTTCTTC.

J is TRBJ2-5 and V is TRBV29-1; 9 bases agree with TRBD1. V trimming: 4 bases; J trimming: 4 bases; junction bases outside the gene matches: 4. The CDR3 covers 13 residues. Germline V gene data show CDR1 as SQVTM and CDR2 as ANQGSEA. CDR3 DNA sequence: TGCAGCGTTGGAGGGACAGGGAGAGAGACCCAGTACTTC. Amino acid sequence: CSVGGTGRETQYF.

This clone turned up a few times. The V gene is TRBV4-3, the J gene TRBJ2-1; 8 nucleotides match TRBD2. CDR1 is LGHNA, CDR2 YSLEER, per germline. V trimming: 3 bases; J trimming: 8 bases; junction bases outside the gene matches: 6. CDR3 length: 14 residues. In DNA form, the CDR3 reads TGCGCCAGCAGCCAGCAGCGGGAGAGCTATGAGCAGTTCTTC. Translation: CASSQQRESYEQFF.

This clone was observed a few times. The rearrangement links TRBV30 to TRBJ1-5, with a possible D match to TRBD1 (5 bases). The V gene's germline CDR1 is GTSNPN and CDR2 SVGIG (reference sequence). V was pared by 3 bases and J by 1 base, with 13 bases between. This CDR3 contains 15 residues. The CDR3 DNA sequence: TGTGCCTGGAGCCAGGGTCAAGAGAGCAATCAGCCCCAGCATTTT. Its translation is CAWSQGQESNQPQHF. Looking up the rest from reference TRBV30 and TRBJ1-5 gives the full variable domain: SQTIHQWPATLVQPVGSPLSLECTVEGTSNPNLYWYRQAAGRGLQLLFYSVGIGQISSEVPQNLSASRPQDRQFILSSKKLLLSDSGFYLCAWSQGQESNQPQHFGDGTRLSIL.

This clone occurred a few times. The sample holds other DNA sequences that translate to the same CDR3. The rearrangement uses TRBV11-1 and TRBJ2-5; the D gene is possibly TRBD2 (6 bases). The CDR3 is made up of 13 amino acids. Germline V gene sequence: CDR1 SGHAT, CDR2 FQDESV (reference sequence). V was trimmed by 5 bases and J by 2 bases, leaving 9 bases between them. The CDR3 DNA reads TGTGCCAGCAGCCGAGGGACTCAAGAGACCCAGTACTTC. The encoded protein is CASSRGTQETQYF.

This clone was seen a handful of times. This chain links TRBV15 with TRBJ1-5; TRBD1 is a possible D gene (6 bases). CDR3 length: 15 amino acids. V lost 5 bases, J lost 7 bases, and 18 bases lay in between. Germline CDR1 and CDR2: LNHNV and YYDKDF (reference sequence). CDR3 amino acids: CATSGLLRGGQPQHF. The CDR3 region has the DNA TGTGCCACCAGCGGACTCCTCAGGGGAGGGCAGCCCCAGCATTTT. Supplemented by reference TRBV15 and TRBJ1-5, the full variable domain reads DAMVIQNPRYQVTQFGKPVTLSCSQTLNHNVMYWYQQKSSQAPKLLFHYYDKDFNNEADTPDNFQSRRPNTSFCFLDIRSPGLGDTAMYLCATSGLLRGGQPQHFGDGTRLSIL.

The chain couples TRBV5-1 to TRBJ2-7; D ambiguous. The CDR3 is 15 residues long. The V end was cut by 2 bases, the J end by 0 bases, with 12 bases between. Germline V CDR1 and CDR2: SGHRS, YFSETQ. CDR3 in amino acids: CASSFSTADSYEQYF. The CDR3 nucleotides are TGCGCCAGCAGCTTCAGCACAGCCGACTCCTACGAGCAGTACTTC.

The genes are TRBV30 and TRBJ2-2; 11 bases map to TRBD1. The V segment lost 5 bases and the J segment 1 base; nucleotides outside the gene matches: 3. The CDR3 has 15 amino acids. Germline V gene data show CDR1 as GTSNPN and CDR2 as SVGIG (reference sequence). The CDR3 sequence is CAWGGTGGNTGELFF. The CDR3 coding sequence is TGTGCCTGGGGGGGGACAGGGGGGAACACCGGGGAGCTGTTTTTT.

This clone was picked up a small number of times. V usage is TRBV7-9 and J usage is TRBJ2-1; 7 bases align to TRBD2. J gave up 7 bases and V 11 bases, and 11 bases lay outside the gene matches. The V gene's germline CDR1 is SEHNR and CDR2 FQNEAQ (reference sequence). The CDR3 is 13 amino acids. The CDR3 reads CAAHRGEMNEQFF. DNA for the CDR3: TGTGCCGCCCATCGGGGGGAGATGAATGAGCAGTTCTTC.

This clone showed up just a few times. This chain links TRBV29-1 with TRBJ1-3; a weak D match, TRBD1 (6 bases). Germline V gene sequence: CDR1 SQVTM, CDR2 ANQGSEA. Trimming removed 8 bases at V and 9 bases at J, with 20 bases between. The CDR3 runs to 13 residues. Here the CDR3 DNA reads TGCAGCACGGAACAGGGTGGGTCAAGCACCATATATTTT. Its protein is CSTEQGGSSTIYF. The variable domain in full, completed from reference TRBV29-1 and TRBJ1-3, reads SAVISQKPSRDICQRGTSLTIQCQVDSQVTMMFWYRQQPGQSLTLIATANQGSEATYESGFVIDKFPISRPNLTFSTLTVSNMSPEDSSIYLCSTEQGGSSTIYFGEGSWLTVV.

This clone came up a few times. The chain employs TRBV11-2 and TRBJ2-3, with D possibly being TRBD2 (5 bases). V was clipped by 0 bases and J by 4 bases, with 11 bases between them. Per germline, CDR1 SGHAT and CDR2 FQNNGV. This CDR3 region has 15 residues. The CDR3 spells CASSLELGRADTQYF. CDR3 in DNA: TGTGCCAGCAGCTTAGAACTAGGAAGAGCAGATACGCAGTATTTT.

The chain has TRBV7-8 and TRBJ2-7, with 7 bases aligning to TRBD1. The CDR3 runs to 14 residues. Germline trimming cut 5 bases from V and 4 bases from J; bases unmatched to any gene: 8. CDR1 and CDR2 (germline): SGHVS, FQNEAQ. The CDR3 is CASSQAKGAYEQYF. Here the CDR3 DNA reads TGTGCCAGCAGCCAGGCGAAGGGGGCGTACGAGCAGTACTTC.

This clone was found a few times. V is TRBV29-1 and J is TRBJ1-2; 9 bases agree with TRBD1. This CDR3 has 12 amino acids. After removal of 8 bases from V and 8 bases from J, the junction contained 9 bases not matched to a gene. Germline V CDR1 and CDR2: SQVTM, ANQGSEA. CDR3 residues: CSMRDRVDGYTF. The CDR3 bases are TGCAGCATGAGGGACAGGGTAGACGGCTACACCTTC.

This chain uses TRBV5-5 with TRBJ2-2; 7 bases agree with TRBD1. V lost 4 bases to trimming and J lost 3 bases; unmatched junction nucleotides: 6. Per germline, CDR1 SGHKS and CDR2 YYEKEE (reference sequence). This CDR3 is built from 15 residues. CDR3 in amino acids: CASSPGTVYTGELFF. For the CDR3, the DNA is TGTGCCAGCAGCCCCGGGACAGTTTACACCGGGGAGCTGTTTTTT.